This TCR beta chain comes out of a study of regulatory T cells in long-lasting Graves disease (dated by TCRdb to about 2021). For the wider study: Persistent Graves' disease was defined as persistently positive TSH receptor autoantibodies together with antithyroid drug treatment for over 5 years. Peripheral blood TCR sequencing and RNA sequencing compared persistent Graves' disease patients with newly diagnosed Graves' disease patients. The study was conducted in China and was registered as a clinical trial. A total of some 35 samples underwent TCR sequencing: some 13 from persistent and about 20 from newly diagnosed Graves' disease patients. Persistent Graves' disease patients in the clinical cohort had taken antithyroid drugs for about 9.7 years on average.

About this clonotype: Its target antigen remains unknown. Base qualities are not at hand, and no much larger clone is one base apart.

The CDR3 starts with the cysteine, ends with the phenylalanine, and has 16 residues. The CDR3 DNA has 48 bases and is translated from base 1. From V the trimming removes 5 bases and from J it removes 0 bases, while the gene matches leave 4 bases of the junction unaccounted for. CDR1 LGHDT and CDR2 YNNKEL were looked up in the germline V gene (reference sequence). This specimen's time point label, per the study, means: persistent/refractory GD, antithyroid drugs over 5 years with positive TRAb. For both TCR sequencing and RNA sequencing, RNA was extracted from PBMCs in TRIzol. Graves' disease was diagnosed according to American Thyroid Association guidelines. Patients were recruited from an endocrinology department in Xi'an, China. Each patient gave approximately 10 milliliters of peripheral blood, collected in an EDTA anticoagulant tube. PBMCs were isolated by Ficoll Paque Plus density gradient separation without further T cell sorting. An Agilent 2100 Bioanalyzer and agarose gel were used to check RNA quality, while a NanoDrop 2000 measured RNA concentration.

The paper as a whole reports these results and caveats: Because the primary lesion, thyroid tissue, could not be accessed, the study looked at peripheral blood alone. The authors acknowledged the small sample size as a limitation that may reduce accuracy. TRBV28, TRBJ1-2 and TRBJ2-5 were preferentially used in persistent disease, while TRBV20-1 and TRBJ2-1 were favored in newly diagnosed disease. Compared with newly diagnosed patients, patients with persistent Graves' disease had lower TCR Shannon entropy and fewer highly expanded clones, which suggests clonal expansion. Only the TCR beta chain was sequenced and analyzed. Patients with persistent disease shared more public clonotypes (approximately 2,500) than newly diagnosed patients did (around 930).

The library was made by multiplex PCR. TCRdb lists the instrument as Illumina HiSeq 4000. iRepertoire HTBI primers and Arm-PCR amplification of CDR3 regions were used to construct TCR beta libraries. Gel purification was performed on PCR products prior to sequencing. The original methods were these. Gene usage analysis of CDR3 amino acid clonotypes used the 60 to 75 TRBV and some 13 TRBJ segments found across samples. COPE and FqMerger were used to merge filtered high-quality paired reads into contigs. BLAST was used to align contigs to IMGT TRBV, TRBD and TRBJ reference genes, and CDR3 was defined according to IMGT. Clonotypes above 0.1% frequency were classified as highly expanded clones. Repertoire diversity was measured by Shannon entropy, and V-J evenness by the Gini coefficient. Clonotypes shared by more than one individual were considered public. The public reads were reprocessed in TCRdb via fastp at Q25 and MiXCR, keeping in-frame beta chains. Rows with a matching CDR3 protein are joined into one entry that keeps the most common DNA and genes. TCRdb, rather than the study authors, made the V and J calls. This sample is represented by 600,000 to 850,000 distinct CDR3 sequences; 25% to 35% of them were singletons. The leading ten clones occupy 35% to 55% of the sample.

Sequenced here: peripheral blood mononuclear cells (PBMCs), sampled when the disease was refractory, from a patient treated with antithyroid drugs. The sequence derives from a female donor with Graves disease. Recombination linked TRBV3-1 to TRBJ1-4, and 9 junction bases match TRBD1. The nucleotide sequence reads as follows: TGTGCCAGCAGCACCTGGACAGGGGCAACTAATGAAAAACTGTTTTTT. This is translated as CASSTWTGATNEKLFF.